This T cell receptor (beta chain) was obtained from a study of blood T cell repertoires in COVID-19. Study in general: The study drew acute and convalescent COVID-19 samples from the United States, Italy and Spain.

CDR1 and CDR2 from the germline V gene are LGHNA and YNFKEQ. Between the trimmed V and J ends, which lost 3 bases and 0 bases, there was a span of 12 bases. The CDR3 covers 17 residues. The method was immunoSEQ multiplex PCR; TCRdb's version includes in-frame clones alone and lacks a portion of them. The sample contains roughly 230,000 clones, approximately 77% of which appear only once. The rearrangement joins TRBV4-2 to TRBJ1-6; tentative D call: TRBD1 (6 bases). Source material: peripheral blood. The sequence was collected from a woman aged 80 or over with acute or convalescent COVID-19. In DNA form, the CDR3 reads TGTGCCAGCAGCCAGGCTACCAGGGGCTCCTATAATTCACCCCTCCACTTT. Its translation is CASSQATRGSYNSPLHF.